Following are 27 T cell receptor beta chains from one sample sequenced in a study of Graves' ophthalmopathy and Graves' hyperthyroidism. The TCR beta CDR3 regions underwent amplification from RNA transcripts. The authors performed first-round RT-PCR with HTBI primers and then a second-round multiplex PCR. Each CDR3 protein gets one entry after TCRdb re-called the multiplex PCR reads with MiXCR. The table has 57,000 or so distinct CDR3 sequences, approximately 50% seen once. Sequenced: peripheral blood. The receptors come from an adult woman with Graves' ophthalmopathy.

Of note for this clonotype: This may be a read error: a much more frequent sequence differs by one nucleotide. This rearrangement joins TRBV28 to TRBJ2-2, with 7 nucleotides matching TRBD2. Germline V gene sequence: CDR1 MDHEN, CDR2 SYDVKM. The CDR3 runs to 13 residues. Unmatched junction bases numbered 3, after V lost 6 bases and J lost 5 bases. CDR3 sequence: CASSGRRTGELFF. The CDR3 region has the DNA TGTGCCAGCAGCGGGAGGCGAACCGGGGAGCTGTTTTTT.

This clonotype was seen ten or more times. This chain joins TRBV6-5 and TRBJ1-2; 7 nucleotides agree with TRBD1. Trimming removed 7 bases from V and 4 bases from J; junction bases left unmatched: 18. Germline V gene sequence: CDR1 MNHEY, CDR2 SVGAGI. This CDR3 spans 17 amino acids. CDR3 residues: CASTLGVLGGNIYGYTF. CDR3 DNA: TGTGCCAGCACCTTGGGGGTTTTAGGGGGCAATATCTATGGCTACACCTTC.

The chain couples TRBV7-9 to TRBJ2-7; D is uncertain. CDR1 SEHNR and CDR2 FQNEAQ come from the germline V gene (reference sequence). Trimming took 6 bases from V and 4 from J, leaving 19 bases between them. CDR3 size: 15 residues. This chain's CDR3 is CASRSPGRSSYEQYF. The CDR3 nucleotides are TGTGCCAGCAGATCGCCGGGCAGGAGCAGTTACGAGCAGTACTTC.

The V call is TRBV7-3, the J call TRBJ2-3; no definite D call. The CDR3 runs to 14 residues. Trimming pared 1 base from V and 11 bases from J, leaving 16 bases between. CDR1 is SGHTA and CDR2 is FQGTGA in the germline V gene. The CDR3 bases are TGTGCCAGCAGCTTAAGGAGCTCCTACAATGAGCAGTATTTT. This codes for CASSLRSSYNEQYF.

The chain recombines TRBV19 with TRBJ2-2; D ambiguous. Germline values: CDR1 LNHDA, CDR2 SQIVND (reference sequence). V lost 4 bases, J lost 7 bases, and 10 bases lay in between. The CDR3 extends over 13 amino acids. CDR3 sequence (DNA): TGTGCCAGTAGTAAATCGGGTAGCGGGGAGCTGTTTTTT. Translating it yields CASSKSGSGELFF.

By share, this clonotype ranks as medium-sized. The rearrangement uses TRBV7-2 and TRBJ1-5, with D perhaps TRBD1 (5 bases). V shed 5 bases and J shed 14 bases, with 19 bases lying between them. The length of the CDR3 is 13 residues. Looked up from germline, CDR1 is SGHTA and CDR2 is FQGNSA. The chain's CDR3 is CASSTHRDLDKHF. The CDR3 region has the DNA TGTGCCAGCAGCACCCACCGGGACCTCGATAAGCATTTT.

Comment on this clonotype: No conserved phenylalanine or tryptophan is present at the end of the CDR3, so a read error is the likely explanation. The CDR3 nucleotides are TGCAGTGCTACTAGACAGGGGGACACTGAAGCTTTCGTT. This translates into CSATRQGDTEAFV. The chain combines TRBV20-1 with TRBJ1-1, with TRBD1 matching 9 bases. Looked up from germline, CDR1 is DFQATT and CDR2 is SNEGSKA (reference sequence). This CDR3 has 13 amino acids. With V trimmed by 4 bases and J by 3 bases, 3 bases remained unmatched.

The chain carries TRBV29-1 and TRBJ2-1, with no clear D. V lost 8 bases to trimming and J lost 8 bases, with 16 bases between them. CDR3 length: 12 amino acids. Germline-derived CDR1 and CDR2 are SQVTM and ANQGSEA. CDR3: CSSPPEPHEQFF. The CDR3 nucleotides read TGCAGCTCACCCCCAGAACCCCATGAGCAGTTCTTC.

This clonotype was detected many times. This chain connects TRBV13 to TRBJ2-7; either TRBD1 or TRBD2 may fit D (6 bases each). The CDR3 is 15 amino acids. Trimming removed 5 bases at V and 0 bases at J, with 14 bases between. CDR1 and CDR2 (germline): PRHDT, FYEKMQ (reference sequence). This CDR3 is CASSQRGVLSYEQYF. CDR3 coding DNA: TGTGCCAGCAGCCAGAGGGGGGTTCTCTCCTACGAGCAGTACTTC.

This clonotype was seen at least ten times. This sequence joins TRBV19 and TRBJ2-1; D not resolved. The CDR3 covers 15 residues. Trimming took off 5 bases at V and 6 bases at J, with 17 bases between the two ends. The germline CDR1 and CDR2 sequences are LNHDA and SQIVND (reference sequence). CDR3 amino acids: CASSAIIGFFNEQFF. The DNA for the CDR3 is TGTGCCAGTAGTGCAATTATAGGATTTTTCAATGAGCAGTTCTTC.

This clonotype was counted ten times or more. This sequence may be a read error, since a much larger clone differs from it by one base. No conserved phenylalanine or tryptophan is present at the end of the CDR3, so a read error is the likely explanation. V is TRBV5-1 and J is TRBJ2-3; possible D gene TRBD2, 6 bases. V was trimmed by 0 bases and J by 7 bases, leaving 15 bases between them. The CDR3 is made up of 15 amino acids. Looked up from germline, CDR1 is SGHRS and CDR2 is YFSETQ. The CDR3 spells CASSLAGGSGNTQYL. The DNA of the CDR3 is TGCGCCAGCAGCTTGGCCGGAGGGTCCGGGAATACGCAGTATCTT.

This clonotype has a handful of counts. The chain employs TRBV28 and TRBJ1-2; 9 nucleotides align to TRBD1. The ends lost 2 bases at V and 8 bases at J; junction bases unmatched: 6. The CDR3 consists of 14 residues. Germline lookup yields CDR1 MDHEN and CDR2 SYDVKM. CDR3 bases: TGTGCCAGCAGTTTAGGGGACAGGGTACGGGGCTACACCTTC. This translates into CASSLGDRVRGYTF.

This clonotype was observed at least ten times. V is TRBV4-3 and J is TRBJ2-7, with 8 bases aligning to TRBD2. The CDR3 sequence is 17 residues long. V trimming: 0 bases; J trimming: 0 bases; junction bases outside the gene matches: 7. Germline CDR1 is LGHNA and CDR2 is YSLEER. CDR3 residues: CASSQDVTSGSSYEQYF. The CDR3 region has the DNA TGCGCCAGCAGCCAAGACGTAACCAGCGGGAGCTCCTACGAGCAGTACTTC.

This clonotype was found many times. The chain recombines TRBV6-2 or TRBV6-3 with TRBJ2-3; maybe TRBD2 (5 bases). The ends were cut back, 5 bases at V and 9 bases at J, with 18 bases in the middle. Germline CDR1 is MNHEY and CDR2 is SVGEGT. There are 14 residues in the CDR3. The chain's CDR3 is CASSPTGIWVTQYF. The CDR3 DNA reads as TGTGCCAGCAGTCCCACGGGGATTTGGGTCACGCAGTATTTT.

Ten or more counts support this clonotype. V and J are TRBV12-3 or TRBV12-4 and TRBJ1-4; 7 nucleotides line up with TRBD1. The CDR3 length is 15 residues. Germline trimming cut 1 base from V and 8 bases from J; bases unmatched to any gene: 7. CDR3 loop: CASSLDQGGGEKLFF. CDR3 DNA: TGTGCCAGCAGTTTAGATCAGGGGGGTGGGGAAAAACTGTTTTTT.

The gene calls are TRBV7-9 and TRBJ2-3; either TRBD1 or TRBD2 may supply D (5 bases each). Germline V lookup: CDR1 SEHNR, CDR2 FQNEAQ (reference sequence). Trimming left V 2 bases short and J 4 bases short, with 13 bases between. This CDR3 contains 15 residues. The DNA for the CDR3 is TGTGCCAGCAGCTTAAAAGGGACGCTGGCAGATACGCAGTATTTT. Protein product: CASSLKGTLADTQYF.

At least ten counts were recorded for this clonotype. The gene calls are TRBV29-1 and TRBJ2-2; 7 bases match TRBD2. The CDR3 contains 12 residues. V was pared by 4 bases and J by 7 bases, with 3 bases of the junction left unmatched. The germline V gene encodes CDR1 SQVTM and CDR2 ANQGSEA. For the CDR3, the DNA is TGCAGCGTTGGTTCGGGGGGCGGGGAGCTGTTTTTT. It specifies CSVGSGGGELFF.

This clonotype has just one count. Possible read error: a much larger clone is one base away. The CDR3 sequence is CASSPPGGSDEQYF. CDR3 bases: TGTGCCAGCAGCCCCCCGGGGGGGTCCGACGAGCAGTACTTC. The chain recombines TRBV19 with TRBJ2-7; 8 nucleotides line up with TRBD2. The junction had 12 bases not matched to a gene; V was cut back by 9 bases and J by 5 bases. Per germline, CDR1 LNHDA and CDR2 SQIVND (reference sequence). The CDR3 extends over 14 amino acids.

The chain couples TRBV2 to TRBJ1-5; a weak D match, TRBD1 (5 bases). V was cut by 7 bases and J by 7 bases, with 17 bases left in between. Germline CDR1 is SNHLY and CDR2 is FYNNEI. This CDR3 contains 14 residues. The CDR3 region has the DNA TGTGCCAGCACCATGAAGTCTGAGGGGCAGCCCCAGCATTTT. It specifies CASTMKSEGQPQHF.

This clonotype was observed at least ten times. The V call is TRBV20-1, the J call TRBJ1-5; maybe TRBD1 (6 bases). The CDR3 extends over 16 amino acids. V was pared by 1 base and J by 0 bases, with 13 bases between. The germline gives CDR1 DFQATT, CDR2 SNEGSKA (reference sequence). In nucleotides, the CDR3 is TGCAGTGCTAGAGGAGGAGGGGGAGGTAGCAATCAGCCCCAGCATTTT. It yields the protein CSARGGGGGSNQPQHF.

This clonotype was picked up many times. The rearrangement links TRBV5-1 to TRBJ2-7; D is unresolved. Germline loops: CDR1 SGHRS, CDR2 YFSETQ. The CDR3 sequence is 13 residues long. Trimming stripped 0 bases from V and 0 bases from J, with 4 bases between. The CDR3 spells CASSLGFSYEQYF. The DNA of the CDR3 is TGCGCCAGCAGCTTGGGTTTCTCCTACGAGCAGTACTTC.

At least ten counts were recorded for this clonotype. This chain connects TRBV20-1 to TRBJ1-2; D is possibly TRBD1 (5 bases). V shed 7 bases and J shed 1 base, with 16 bases lying between them. CDR1 is DFQATT, CDR2 SNEGSKA, per germline (reference sequence). The CDR3 is made up of 14 amino acids. The CDR3 is CSVGSGGNNYGYTF. CDR3 nucleotides: TGCAGTGTCGGGTCGGGGGGAAATAACTATGGCTACACCTTC.

This clonotype came up many times. The chain carries TRBV30 and TRBJ1-4, with D maybe TRBD1 (5 bases). The V end was cut by 4 bases, the J end by 0 bases, with 12 bases between. The CDR3 extends over 15 amino acids. Per germline, CDR1 GTSNPN and CDR2 SVGIG (reference sequence). The CDR3 spells CAWTTGTSTNEKLFF. For the CDR3, the DNA is TGTGCCTGGACCACCGGGACGTCAACTAATGAAAAACTGTTTTTT.

This rearrangement joins TRBV15 to TRBJ2-7; 7 bases are shared with TRBD2. V trimming: 6 bases; J trimming: 1 base; junction bases outside the gene matches: 6. Germline CDR1 is LNHNV and CDR2 is YYDKDF (reference sequence). This CDR3 comprises 14 residues. The CDR3 sequence: CATSIASGSYEQYF. CDR3 nucleotides: TGTGCCACCAGTATTGCTAGCGGTTCCTACGAGCAGTACTTC.

Ten or more counts support this clonotype. One base away lies a much larger clone, so this may be a sequencing read error. J is TRBJ1-1 and V is TRBV7-9; D gene ambiguous. The V gene's germline CDR1 is SEHNR and CDR2 FQNEAQ (reference sequence). This CDR3 region has 12 residues. Here the CDR3 reads CAGSLLSDQAFF. For the CDR3, the DNA is TGTGCCGGCAGCTTGTTGTCAGATCAAGCTTTCTTT. The full variable domain, completed using reference TRBV7-9 and TRBJ1-1, is DTGVSQNPRHKITKRGQNVTFRCDPISEHNRLYWYRQTLGQGPEFLTYFQNEAQLEKSRLLSDRFSAERPKGSFSTLEIQRTEQGDSAMYLCAGSLLSDQAFFGQGTRLTVV.

This clonotype is deemed medium-sized (0.01 to 0.1%). The chain employs TRBV20-1 and TRBJ2-7, with 9 bases fitting TRBD2. J gave up 3 bases and V 6 bases, and 6 bases lay outside the gene matches. This CDR3 is built from 13 residues. Germline values: CDR1 DFQATT, CDR2 SNEGSKA (reference sequence). In DNA, the CDR3 is TGCAGTGCAGTGGCGGGAGGGTACTACGAGCAGTACTTC. Its protein product is CSAVAGGYYEQYF.

The chain carries TRBV20-1 and TRBJ1-5; TRBD1 might be the D (5 bases). Deletions cut 4 bases from V and 6 bases from J, with 22 bases between. The CDR3 spans 16 residues. The germline V gene encodes CDR1 DFQATT and CDR2 SNEGSKA (reference sequence). The DNA for the CDR3 is TGCAGTGCTACGAGGAGTTCAGGGAGGGTTGGTCAGCCCCAGCATTTT. Translating gives CSATRSSGRVGQPQHF.